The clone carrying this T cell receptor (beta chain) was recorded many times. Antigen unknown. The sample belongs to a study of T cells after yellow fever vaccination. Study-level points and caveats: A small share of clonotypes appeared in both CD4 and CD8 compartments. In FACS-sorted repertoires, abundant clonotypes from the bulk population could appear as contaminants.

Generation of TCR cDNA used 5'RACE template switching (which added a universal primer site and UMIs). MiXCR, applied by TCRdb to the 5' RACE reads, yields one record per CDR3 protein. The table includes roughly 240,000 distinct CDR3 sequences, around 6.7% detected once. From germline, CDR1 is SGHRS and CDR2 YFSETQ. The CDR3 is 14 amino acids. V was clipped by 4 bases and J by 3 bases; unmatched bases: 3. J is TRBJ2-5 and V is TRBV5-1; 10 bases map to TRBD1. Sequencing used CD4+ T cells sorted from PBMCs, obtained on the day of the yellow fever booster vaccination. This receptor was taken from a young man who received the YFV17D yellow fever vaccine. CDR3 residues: CASSRDRGEETQYF. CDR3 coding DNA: TGCGCCAGCAGCCGGGACAGGGGTGAAGAGACCCAGTACTTC.